By proportion, the clone carrying this T cell receptor (beta chain) is medium-sized (0.01 to 0.1%). Germline loops: CDR1 SGHTA, CDR2 FQGNSA. Trimming removed 7 bases from V and 3 bases from J; junction bases left unmatched: 9. CDR3 length: 16 residues. The entry originates in a study of blood T cells in healthy people across ages. Next came a second PCR, run for 7 to 11 cycles, which used a sample-barcoded 5' primer along with a J-beta primer mix. TCRdb used MiXCR to reprocess the 5' RACE reads, holding one entry per CDR3 protein. Among 800,000 to 1,300,000 distinct CDR3 sequences listed, almost 25% were seen once. The sample also formed part of further work on T cells of mothers and their children.

The V and J genes are TRBV7-2 and TRBJ2-3; 11 nucleotides line up with TRBD2. Sequencing was done on a sample of blood. The TCR comes from a girl aged 2 to 9 in good health. The CDR3 is CASTELAGGPTDTQYF. DNA of the CDR3: TGTGCCAGCACCGAATTAGCGGGAGGGCCAACAGATACGCAGTATTTT.